The source of this T cell receptor (beta chain) is a study of vaccination and CD4 T cells after COVID-19. Overall study context: Post-COVID draws followed diagnosis by a median 101 days (range 35 to 161). As a positive control, some control cultures were given a CEFX pool, while others were given an HIV-1 Nef pool or no peptide.

Germline CDR1 SNHLY, CDR2 FYNNEI. This CDR3 contains 14 residues. Unmatched junction bases numbered 9, after V lost 10 bases and J lost 3 bases. The treatment is: approximately nine-day PBMC culture with coronavirus spike peptide pools or control peptides (ViraFEST assay). Using peptide pools, antigen-specific T cells were expanded in ViraFEST before TCRs were sequenced. Sequencing of the DNA from cultured CD4+ T cells was carried out with the Oncomine TCR Beta short-read assay. TCRdb re-analysed the PCR reads in MiXCR, keeping a single row per CDR3 protein. This repertoire shows more than 6,000 distinct CDR3 sequences, about 47% found once; its top ten account for 20% to 25%. As concerns this clonotype: Its antigen is currently unknown.

The chain links TRBV2 to TRBJ2-7; TRBD1 matches at 10 bases. The material sequenced was CD4+ T cells from blood, cultured in vitro. The TCR comes from a human donor who had recovered from COVID-19. The CDR3 is CATSGQGQSYEQYF. In nucleotides, the CDR3 is TGTGCCACCTCGGGACAGGGGCAGAGCTACGAGCAGTACTTC.